A selection of T cell receptor beta chains follows, all from one sample in a study of sequential checkpoint blockade in melanoma. Profiling relied on immunoSEQ multiplex PCR, and the TCRdb table lists in-frame clones only, not all of them. The sample yields roughly 7,200 clones, more than 25% seen once. This specimen was tumor tissue (inferred from file names), taken from a patient given nivolumab and ipilimumab in sequence. Receptors were obtained from a human donor with melanoma. The CDR3 runs from the conserved cysteine through the conserved F or W. A D gene is named only where the DNA matches it firmly. Only some rows state a clone size, as once, few, many or a class for expanded clones.

CDR3 protein | CDR3 DNA | D gene | clone size | J gene | V gene
CASSPYPGVEGRF | TGTGCCAGCAGCCCATATCCGGGAGTAGAGGGCCGCTTC | NA | NA | TRBJ2-7 | TRBV6-8
CASSGARLEDNNEQFF | TGTGCCAGTAGTGGGGCCCGACTAGAGGATAACAATGAGCAGTTCTTC | NA | NA | TRBJ2-1 | TRBV19
CASSPPRGGGNEQFF | TGTGCCAGCAGCCCGCCGAGGGGCGGTGGAAATGAGCAGTTCTTC | NA | NA | TRBJ2-1 | TRBV11-3
CASSLSAASGTSDTQYF | TGTGCCAGCAGCTTAAGCGCTGCTAGCGGGACGTCAGATACGCAGTATTTT | TRBD2 | NA | TRBJ2-3 | TRBV11-3
CASTPPDGGDEQFF | TGTGCCAGCACCCCCCCGGACGGCGGTGATGAGCAGTTCTTC | NA | medium-sized | TRBJ2-1 | TRBV11-3
CAIGTAAYEQYF | TGTGCCATCGGGACCGCCGCCTACGAGCAGTACTTC | NA | few | TRBJ2-7 | TRBV6-8
CASSLTLGTGLGGELFF | TGTGCCAGCAGTCTTACCCTTGGGACAGGGCTTGGCGGGGAGCTGTTTTTT | TRBD1 | NA | TRBJ2-2 | TRBV6-8
CATSKQIQEGEKLFF | TGTGCCACCAGCAAACAGATTCAGGAGGGTGAAAAACTGTTTTTT | NA | few | TRBJ1-4 | TRBV15
CASSVEADRAGETQYF | TGTGCCAGCAGCGTAGAGGCAGACAGGGCTGGAGAGACCCAGTACTTC | TRBD1 | few | TRBJ2-5 | TRBV9
CASSRVRGSYTF | TGTGCCAGCAGCCGGGTGCGGGGGAGCTACACCTTC | NA | medium-sized | TRBJ1-2 | TRBV6-8
CAWSVPGEGQLYEQYF | TGTGCCTGGAGTGTACCGGGGGAGGGACAGCTCTACGAGCAGTACTTC | NA | NA | TRBJ2-7 | TRBV30
CSVVVPSGKTQYF | TGCAGCGTTGTAGTACCATCGGGGAAGACCCAGTACTTC | NA | NA | TRBJ2-5 | TRBV29-1
CASSDRDRGLAEAFF | TGTGCCAGCAGCGACAGGGACAGGGGGCTGGCTGAAGCTTTCTTT | TRBD1 | medium-sized | TRBJ1-1 | TRBV11-3
CASSLRGLSSEQYF | TGTGCCAGCAGCTTACGGGGCCTTAGCTCCGAGCAGTACTTC | NA | few | TRBJ2-7 | TRBV11-3
CASSPPGLAGYEQYF | TGTGCCAGCAGCCCTCCGGGACTAGCGGGTTACGAGCAGTACTTC | TRBD2 | few | TRBJ2-7 | TRBV11-3
CAWKGGPYEQYF | TGTGCCTGGAAGGGGGGGCCCTACGAGCAGTACTTC | NA | few | TRBJ2-7 | TRBV30
CASSLAGPLLGYGYTF | TGTGCCAGCAGTTTGGCAGGGCCTCTGCTGGGCTATGGCTACACCTTC | NA | few | TRBJ1-2 | TRBV6-8
CASSQADTQYF | TGTGCCAGCAGCCAAGCAGATACGCAGTATTTT | NA | medium-sized | TRBJ2-3 | TRBV14
CASSKGGGQYTEAFF | TGTGCCAGCAGTAAGGGCGGTGGGCAGTACACTGAAGCTTTCTTT | NA | NA | TRBJ1-1 | TRBV28
CASKTDGGNEQFF | TGTGCCAGCAAAACCGACGGGGGCAATGAGCAGTTCTTC | NA | medium-sized | TRBJ2-1 | TRBV12-5
CASSLGTSTYQETQYF | TGCGCCAGCAGCTTAGGTACTAGCACTTACCAAGAGACCCAGTACTTC | NA | NA | TRBJ2-5 | TRBV5-1
CALPPGADTGELFF | TGTGCCCTCCCCCCGGGGGCCGACACCGGGGAGCTGTTTTTT | NA | few | TRBJ2-2 | TRBV7-6
CAAMGQGIEKLFF | TGTGCCGCCATGGGACAGGGAATTGAAAAACTGTTTTTT | TRBD1 | NA | TRBJ1-4 | TRBV19
CASSRGAGQVNQPQHF | TGTGCCAGTAGCCGGGGCGCGGGACAGGTCAATCAGCCCCAGCATTTT | TRBD1 | few | TRBJ1-5 | TRBV12-5
CASSPPANTVSNQPQHF | TGTGCCAGCAGTCCCCCTGCTAATACGGTCAGCAATCAGCCCCAGCATTTT | NA | medium-sized | TRBJ1-5 | TRBV6-8
CATQSGTAYGYTF | TGTGCCACCCAATCCGGGACAGCGTATGGCTACACCTTC | TRBD1 | few | TRBJ1-2 | TRBV28
CASSAPDRGQGYTF | TGTGCCAGCAGTGCCCCCGACAGGGGACAGGGCTACACCTTC | TRBD1 | NA | TRBJ1-2 | TRBV9
CASSTSAAVLNTEAFF | TGTGCCAGCAGCACCTCGGCAGCAGTATTGAACACTGAAGCTTTCTTT | NA | many | TRBJ1-1 | TRBV11-3
CASSPGEAPGEKLFF | TGTGCCAGCAGCCCCGGCGAGGCTCCGGGGGAAAAACTGTTTTTT | NA | many | TRBJ1-4 | TRBV11-3
CASSLYTGELFF | TGTGCCAGCAGCCTATACACCGGGGAGCTGTTTTTT | NA | NA | TRBJ2-2 | TRBV14
CASSLDRAPNQPQHF | TGTGCCAGCAGCTTAGACAGGGCCCCCAATCAGCCCCAGCATTTT | NA | few | TRBJ1-5 | TRBV11-3
CASGLVGGREDGDEQFF | TGTGCTAGTGGTTTGGTTGGTGGTAGGGAGGATGGGGATGAGCAGTTCTTC | NA | few | TRBJ2-1 | TRBV12-5
CAISAGRGAGVQETQYF | TGTGCCATCAGTGCGGGTCGGGGTGCGGGAGTGCAAGAGACCCAGTACTTC | TRBD2 | many | TRBJ2-5 | TRBV6-8
CASSPRTGIQETQYF | TGTGCCAGCTCACCCCGGACGGGCATACAAGAGACCCAGTACTTC | NA | NA | TRBJ2-5 | TRBV18
CASSLIPTQGMSSYEQYF | TGTGCCAGCAGCTTAATACCCACTCAGGGTATGAGCTCCTACGAGCAGTACTTC | NA | medium-sized | TRBJ2-7 | TRBV11-3
CASSLVPVSSYSNQPQHF | TGTGCCAGCAGCTTAGTTCCAGTCTCAAGTTATAGCAATCAGCCCCAGCATTTT | NA | few | TRBJ1-5 | TRBV11-3
CASSPVPRAAEAFF | TGTGCCAGCAGCCCCGTCCCCCGTGCCGCTGAAGCTTTCTTT | NA | medium-sized | TRBJ1-1 | TRBV6-8
CASSVGGASIVGYTF | TGTGCCAGCAGCGTAGGAGGGGCGTCGATCGTTGGCTACACCTTC | NA | NA | TRBJ1-2 | TRBV9
CASSLWGTGLDEKLFF | TGCGCCAGCAGCTTGTGGGGGACAGGGTTGGATGAAAAACTGTTTTTT | TRBD1 | NA | TRBJ1-4 | TRBV5-1
CASGKGLAVDEQFF | TGTGCTAGTGGTAAAGGACTAGCGGTAGATGAGCAGTTCTTC | TRBD2 | NA | TRBJ2-1 | TRBV12-5
CASSSAGEDNEQFF | TGTGCCAGCTCATCAGCGGGAGAGGACAATGAGCAGTTCTTC | TRBD2 | NA | TRBJ2-1 | TRBV18
CASSEAPTGQGSYEQYF | TGTGCCAGCAGTGAAGCGCCCACGGGACAGGGGTCGTACGAGCAGTACTTC | TRBD1 | few | TRBJ2-7 | TRBV6-1
CSVEDRRRNTEAFF | TGCAGCGTTGAAGATCGGCGCAGGAACACTGAAGCTTTCTTT | NA | medium-sized | TRBJ1-1 | TRBV29-1
CASSVGGSRAQGEQFF | TGTGCCAGCAGCGTAGGGGGGAGCAGGGCACAGGGTGAGCAGTTCTTC | NA | few | TRBJ2-1 | TRBV9
CASSLEDPAIGTEAFF | TGCGCCAGCAGCTTGGAAGACCCAGCGATCGGAACTGAAGCTTTCTTT | NA | NA | TRBJ1-1 | TRBV5-1
CASQIGAGEQYF | TGTGCCAGTCAGATCGGGGCCGGCGAGCAGTACTTC | NA | NA | TRBJ2-7 | TRBV14
CASSLRLRDRTDTQYF | TGTGCCAGCAGCTTACGTTTGCGGGATCGCACAGATACGCAGTATTTT | NA | NA | TRBJ2-3 | TRBV7-6
CSALLAGVLSPRYEQYF | TGCAGCGCCCTCTTAGCGGGAGTATTGTCCCCAAGGTACGAGCAGTACTTC | TRBD2 | medium-sized | TRBJ2-7 | TRBV29-1
CASSRQGREGEAFF | TGTGCCAGCTCCAGACAGGGGAGGGAAGGTGAAGCTTTCTTT | TRBD1 | NA | TRBJ1-1 | TRBV18
CATSRLPGPGGVGNTIYF | TGTGCCACCAGCAGACTCCCGGGACCCGGCGGAGTTGGAAACACCATATATTTT | NA | NA | TRBJ1-3 | TRBV15
CASSPVGYNEQFF | TGTGCCAGCAGTCCTGTAGGTTACAATGAGCAGTTCTTC | NA | NA | TRBJ2-1 | TRBV6-8
CASSMENPTYEQYF | TGTGCCAGCAGTATGGAGAACCCAACCTACGAGCAGTACTTC | NA | few | TRBJ2-7 | TRBV2
CASSYTRGSPTYEQYF | TGTGCCAGCAGTTACACGAGGGGCTCCCCAACCTACGAGCAGTACTTC | NA | few | TRBJ2-7 | TRBV6-8
CASSLSGTGGYEQYF | TGTGCCAGCAGTCTCTCGGGGACAGGAGGGTACGAGCAGTACTTC | TRBD1 | NA | TRBJ2-7 | TRBV6-8
CASSLDRTGVSVQPQHF | TGTGCCAGCAGCTTAGACCGGACAGGGGTATCTGTTCAGCCCCAGCATTTT | TRBD1 | many | TRBJ1-5 | TRBV7-1
CASRRDRIELETQYF | TGTGCCAGCAGAAGGGACAGGATAGAATTGGAGACCCAGTACTTC | TRBD1 | few | TRBJ2-5 | TRBV7-6
CASSPTQTGAGYTF | TGTGCCAGCAGTCCAACTCAGACAGGGGCTGGCTACACCTTC | TRBD1 | NA | TRBJ1-2 | TRBV28
CASKGNILAKNIQYF | TGTGCCAGCAAAGGAAACATTCTAGCCAAAAACATTCAGTACTTC | NA | few | TRBJ2-4 | TRBV6-8
CASRGDSYNEQFF | TGTGCCAGCAGAGGGGACAGTTACAATGAGCAGTTCTTC | TRBD1 | few | TRBJ2-1 | TRBV6-8